This entry concerns a single TCR beta chain. Its specificity is not known. Sequencing was limited to surgery cases with top T cell transcript signatures in brain tissue. Assay: immunoSEQ multiplex PCR; the TCRdb copy retains only in-frame clones and omits some. The table has 20,000 to 25,000 clones, 90% to 95% seen once; the top ten hold under 7.5%. The data belong to a study of brain T cells in children with intractable seizures. Study-level results: Absence of clones before surgery may stem from lower sequencing depth.

The length of the CDR3 is 17 residues. Specimen: peripheral blood, collected at surgery. The V gene is TRBV12-2, the J gene TRBJ2-7. TRBV12-2 is deemed a pseudogene. The sequence came from a boy younger than 18 with focal cortical dysplasia and intractable seizures. CDR3 bases: TGTGCAAGTCGCCCCACTGGGATTCCGGCCCCGGGCTACGAGCAGTACGTC. Residues: CASRPTGIPAPGYEQYV.